The following is a T cell receptor (beta chain) sequence with its context. Its antigen is not yet known. Base qualities are not at hand, and no much larger clone is one base apart. The library was generated by PCR. DNA from cultured CD4+ T cells underwent TCR sequencing with the Oncomine TCR Beta short-read assay at the Johns Hopkins FTIC core. The QIAamp micro DNA kit was used to extract genomic DNA from the cultured CD4+ T cells. Oncomine TCR Beta libraries made from cultured CD4+ T cells were pooled using unique dual indexes and sequenced on an Illumina iSeq 100. The authors processed their data as follows. Non-productive sequences were removed, and CDR3s that did not start with C, did not end with F or W, or were shorter than 7 amino acids were discarded. Antigen-specific clonotypes were identified using the MANAFEST web application through comparison of peptide-stimulated wells with reference and other culture wells. Positive clones required FDR below 0.05, an odds ratio above 5, and productive frequency above 0.1% in at least two of three replicate wells. A clonotype was classed as cross-reactive if the clonotype showed significant expansion both in SARS-CoV-2 spike wells and in at least one common cold coronavirus spike condition. Similarity between CDR3 sequences was evaluated in R version 3.6.1 using Levenshtein distances (stringdist) and unrooted phylogenetic trees (ape). TCRdb reprocessing: public reads trimmed at Q25 with fastp, clones called with MiXCR, in-frame beta chains kept. Here each entry gathers all rows of one CDR3 protein and keeps the most common genes and DNA. These V and J calls derive from TCRdb rather than the authors' analysis. In all, the sample holds about 13,000 distinct CDR3 sequences, and 60% to 80% of those were seen once. The ten largest account for approximately 8.1% of the sample.

What this sample's treatment or condition label stands for: roughly ten-day PBMC culture with coronavirus spike peptide pools or control peptides (ViraFEST assay). The study used the ViraFEST assay, which expanded antigen-specific T cells with peptide pools and then identified expanded clonotypes by TCR sequencing. Healthy vaccine recipients had no prior SARS-CoV-2 infection, confirmed by negative nucleocapsid antibody tests before and after vaccination. PBMCs were cultured at around 2 million per well in IMDM supplemented with approximately 5% human AB serum and 10 IU/ml IL-2, with roughly 9.5 ug/ml peptide pools added. Half of the culture medium was replaced with fresh IL-2-containing medium on days 3 and 7. After about 10 days of culture, CD4+ T cells were isolated by negative selection using the EasySep CD4+ T cell isolation kit. PBMCs were separated from whole blood using Ficoll-Paque Plus gradient centrifugation and then either used fresh or cryopreserved at -140C. Each culture condition was generally run in triplicate wells.

The data stem from a study of vaccination and CD4 T cells after COVID-19 (dated by TCRdb to between 2021 and 2023). A note on the overall study: The convalescent cohort comprised six males and four females, including two Hispanic individuals, seven Caucasians, two Asians and one multiracial person. Post-COVID blood samples from convalescent patients were collected a median of 101 days after diagnosis, with a range of roughly 35 to 180 days. Participants got two doses of the Pfizer-BioNTech BNT162b2 vaccine (n=8) or two doses of the Moderna mRNA-1273 vaccine (n=2). The spike-specific CD4+ TCR repertoire was compared before and after mRNA vaccination in approximately 9 COVID-19 convalescent patients and a handful of infection-naive healthy vaccine recipients. Control cultures used a CEFX viral epitope pool as positive control, an HIV-1 Nef peptide pool as negative control, or no peptide. Post-vaccine blood samples were obtained a median of about 70 days after the second vaccine dose, with a range of about 13 to 241 days. Overlapping spike peptide pools from SARS-CoV-2 and from the common cold coronaviruses HCoV-NL63, HCoV-OC43 and HCoV-229E were used as culture stimuli.

The research as a whole found: In convalescent patients, a median about 86% of post-vaccine SARS-CoV-2-reactive clones were detected only after vaccination, suggesting vaccine-specific priming. The study included relatively few convalescent patients and did not analyze early timepoints after natural infection. The median number of SARS-CoV-2-reactive clonotypes rose from under 25 after infection to 30 to 45 after vaccination, but the change was not significant. In convalescent patients, nearly all vaccine-specific clones (304 of 307) were found to be mono-reactive for SARS-CoV-2 spike rather than cross-reactive with common cold coronaviruses.

The junction shows trimming of 0 bases on V and 0 bases on J, and the gene matches do not reach 4 bases of it. Measured from the cysteine to the phenylalanine, the CDR3 is 16 residues long. The DNA shown is the 48-base CDR3, in frame from base 1. The CDR1 and CDR2 encoded by the germline V gene are SGHRS and YFSETQ. The receptor was derived from a human donor who received a COVID-19 vaccine. This specimen consisted of CD4+ T cells from blood, cultured in vitro, obtained after SARS-CoV-2 vaccination. Rearrangement joined TRBV5-1 to TRBJ1-1, and 8 junction bases match TRBD1. The encoded CDR3 is CASSLGTGSMNTEAFF. The bases are TGCGCCAGCAGCTTGGGGACAGGGAGCATGAACACTGAAGCTTTCTTT. With all but the CDR3 taken from the reference TRBV5-1 and TRBJ1-1 genes, the full variable domain is: KAGVTQTPRYLIKTRGQQVTLSCSPISGHRSVSWYQQTPGQGLQFLFEYFSETQRNKGNFPGRFSGRQFSNSRSEMNVSTLELGDSALYLCASSLGTGSMNTEAFFGQGTRLTVV.